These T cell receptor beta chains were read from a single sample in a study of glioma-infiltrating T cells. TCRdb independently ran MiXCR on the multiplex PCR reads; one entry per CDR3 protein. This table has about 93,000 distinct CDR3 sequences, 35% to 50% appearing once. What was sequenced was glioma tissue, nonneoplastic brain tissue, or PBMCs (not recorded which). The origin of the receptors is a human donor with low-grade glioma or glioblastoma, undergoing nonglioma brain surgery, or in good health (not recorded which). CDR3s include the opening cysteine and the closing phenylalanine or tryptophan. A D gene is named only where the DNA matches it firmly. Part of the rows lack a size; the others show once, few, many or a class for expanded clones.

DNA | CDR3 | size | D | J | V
TGCAGCGTCAGACTAGCGCACAGCTCCTACGAGCAGTACTTC | CSVRLAHSSYEQYF | few | TRBD2 | TRBJ2-7 | TRBV29-1
TGTGCCAGCAGCGAGGACCCGAGCTCCTACAATGAGCAGTTCTTC | CASSEDPSSYNEQFF | many | - | TRBJ2-1 | TRBV9
TGTGCCAGCAGTGAAAGAGGGCACAATCAGCCCCAGCATTTT | CASSERGHNQPQHF | - | - | TRBJ1-5 | TRBV2
TGTGTTAGCGTACAGGGGTTTGGGGAGACCCAGTACTTC | CVSVQGFGETQYF | - | TRBD1 | TRBJ2-5 | TRBV12-3/TRBV12-4
TGTGCCAGCAGTGAAAGGACAGTGAGTAGACATATAGATACGCAGTATTTT | CASSERTVSRHIDTQYF | - | - | TRBJ2-3 | TRBV6-1
TGCAGTGCCAGCAGTCCAGTGAGCGGGGGCGTAGAGACCCAGTACTTC | CSASSPVSGGVETQYF | - | TRBD2 | TRBJ2-5 | TRBV20-1
TGCAGTGCTGGACAGGGAGACAACGAGCAGTACTTC | CSAGQGDNEQYF | - | TRBD1 | TRBJ2-7 | TRBV20-1
TGTGCCAGTAGTATAACTCGACAGGGATCTCCTGAAGCTTTCTTT | CASSITRQGSPEAFF | many | TRBD1 | TRBJ1-1 | TRBV19
TGTGCCAGCAGTTACCTCGCGGGGGGGCGGTACGAGCAGTACTTC | CASSYLAGGRYEQYF | many | TRBD2 | TRBJ2-7 | TRBV6-2/TRBV6-3
TGTGCCATCAGCTTCTCCGGGAGATCCAGTGAAGCTTTCTTT | CAISFSGRSSEAFF | - | - | TRBJ1-1 | TRBV7-9
TGCGCCAGCAGCTTGGACCAGGGGGCTCAGCCCCAGCATTTT | CASSLDQGAQPQHF | many | TRBD1 | TRBJ1-5 | TRBV5-1
TGTGCCAGCAGAGCGGACAGGAATCAGCCCCAGCATTTT | CASRADRNQPQHF | many | TRBD1 | TRBJ1-5 | TRBV2
TGTGCCACCACTAGGGACAGGGCGGTCCCTGAAGCTTTCTTT | CATTRDRAVPEAFF | many | TRBD1 | TRBJ1-1 | TRBV24-1
TGTGCCACAGGCAGATACCAGGGTGAGCAGTACTTC | CATGRYQGEQYF | - | - | TRBJ2-7 | TRBV15
TGTGCCAGCAGTTACGGGGGCGGAACCGGGGAGCTGTTTTTT | CASSYGGGTGELFF | few | - | TRBJ2-2 | TRBV6-2/TRBV6-3
TGTGCCACTGCTTCCCGGGGGAACACTGAAGCTTTCTTT | CATASRGNTEAFF | many | - | TRBJ1-1 | TRBV6-1
TGTGCCAGCAGCCGGGGGGGGGCTGGAACTGAAGCTTTCTTT | CASSRGGAGTEAFF | many | - | TRBJ1-1 | TRBV28
TGTGCCAGTAGTACCCCCCGGCGGGGGCCAGATACGCAGTATTTT | CASSTPRRGPDTQYF | many | - | TRBJ2-3 | TRBV19
TGCAGTGTCGGCGTTGGCTCTGGGGCCAACGTCCTGACTTTC | CSVGVGSGANVLTF | many | - | TRBJ2-6 | TRBV20-1
TGTGCCAGCAGTCCGGGACAGGGCTACACAGATACGCAGTATTTT | CASSPGQGYTDTQYF | many | TRBD1 | TRBJ2-3 | TRBV6-1
TGTGCCAGCAGCCTAGAAGATGCGGCTGAAGCTTTCTTT | CASSLEDAAEAFF | - | - | TRBJ1-1 | TRBV5-4
TGTGCCAGCAGTTTACAAACCCCGAACGAGCAGTACTTC | CASSLQTPNEQYF | many | - | TRBJ2-7 | TRBV28
TGCAGTGCCGGGGTTAATGAGCAGTTCTTC | CSAGVNEQFF | - | - | TRBJ2-1 | TRBV29-1
TGTGCCAGCAGCTTAGGGGCAGGGGAAGAAGGTTGGGAGACCCAGTACTTC | CASSLGAGEEGWETQYF | many | - | TRBJ2-5 | TRBV7-9
TGTGCCAGCAGCTTTGTTCTTGCGGGGGGGGTCAGAGATACGCAGTATTTT | CASSFVLAGGVRDTQYF | many | TRBD2 | TRBJ2-3 | TRBV7-9
TGTGCTAGCAGTGTAGACAGGCGGAACGGCTACACCTTC | CASSVDRRNGYTF | - | - | TRBJ1-2 | TRBV6-4
TGTGCCAGCAGTAGGACCGACCAAGAGACCCAGTACTTC | CASSRTDQETQYF | many | - | TRBJ2-5 | TRBV27
TGCAGCGTTCGGGGTACAAACTACGAGCAGTACTTC | CSVRGTNYEQYF | few | - | TRBJ2-7 | TRBV29-1
TGTGCCAGCAGCTTGGAGGGGGGGTCCTACAATGAGCAGTTCTTC | CASSLEGGSYNEQFF | - | - | TRBJ2-1 | TRBV5-4
TGCAGCGCGGGGGGGCCGATTGTCCACAATGAGCAGTTCTTC | CSAGGPIVHNEQFF | - | TRBD2 | TRBJ2-1 | TRBV29-1